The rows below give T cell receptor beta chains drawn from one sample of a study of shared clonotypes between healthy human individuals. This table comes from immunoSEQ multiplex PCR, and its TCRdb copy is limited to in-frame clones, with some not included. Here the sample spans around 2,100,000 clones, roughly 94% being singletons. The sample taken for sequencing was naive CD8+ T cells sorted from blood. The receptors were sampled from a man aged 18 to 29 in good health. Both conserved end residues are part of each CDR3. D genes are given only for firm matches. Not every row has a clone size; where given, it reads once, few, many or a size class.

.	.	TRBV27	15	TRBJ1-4	CASSFPGTTNEKLFF	TGTGCCAGCAGTTTCCCCGGGACAACTAATGAAAAACTGTTTTTT
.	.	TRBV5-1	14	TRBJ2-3	CASSTQGGTDTQYF	TGCGCCAGCAGCACCCAGGGAGGAACAGATACGCAGTATTTT
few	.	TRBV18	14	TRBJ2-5	CASSPGTGQETQYF	TGTGCCAGCTCTCCAGGGACTGGACAAGAGACCCAGTACTTC
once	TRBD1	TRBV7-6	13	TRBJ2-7	CASSPDRAYEQYF	TGTGCCAGCAGTCCCGACAGGGCTTACGAGCAGTACTTC
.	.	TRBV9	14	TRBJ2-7	CASSVASRSYEQYF	TGTGCCAGCAGCGTAGCGAGCCGTTCCTACGAGCAGTACTTC
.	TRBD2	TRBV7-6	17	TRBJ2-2	CASSPDPSGREGGELFF	TGTGCCAGCAGCCCCGACCCCAGCGGCCGGGAGGGCGGGGAGCTGTTTTTT
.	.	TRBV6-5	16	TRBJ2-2	CASSYSTGLFTGELFF	TGTGCCAGCAGTTACTCCACAGGGTTGTTCACCGGGGAGCTGTTTTTT
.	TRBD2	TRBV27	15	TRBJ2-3	CASSATSGSTDTQYF	TGTGCCAGCAGTGCAACTAGCGGTAGCACAGATACGCAGTATTTT
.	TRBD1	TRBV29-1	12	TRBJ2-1	CSAGQGRDEQFF	TGCAGCGCGGGACAGGGTAGGGATGAGCAGTTCTTC
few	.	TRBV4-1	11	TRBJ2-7	CASSQGPEQYF	TGCGCCAGCAGCCAAGGCCCCGAGCAGTACTTC
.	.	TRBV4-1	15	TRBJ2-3	CASSLGGVPTDTQYF	TGCGCCAGCAGCCTTGGCGGGGTTCCCACAGATACGCAGTATTTT
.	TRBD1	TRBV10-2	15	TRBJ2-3	CASSTGTGVGDTQYF	TGCGCCAGCAGTACCGGGACAGGGGTCGGGGATACGCAGTATTTT
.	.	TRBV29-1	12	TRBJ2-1	CSVLALYNEQFF	TGCAGCGTGTTGGCCCTTTACAATGAGCAGTTCTTC
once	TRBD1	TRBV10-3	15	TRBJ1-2	CAISESLQGGGGYTF	TGTGCCATCAGTGAGTCGCTTCAGGGGGGCGGTGGCTACACCTTC
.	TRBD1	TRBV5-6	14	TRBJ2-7	CASSPGTGLYEQYF	TGTGCCAGCAGCCCCGGGACAGGGCTCTACGAGCAGTACTTC
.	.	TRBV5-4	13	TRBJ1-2	CASSPMGGTGYTF	TGTGCCAGCAGCCCGATGGGGGGTACGGGCTACACCTTC
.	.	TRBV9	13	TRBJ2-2	CASSELRTGELFF	TGTGCCAGCAGCGAACTAAGGACCGGGGAGCTGTTTTTT
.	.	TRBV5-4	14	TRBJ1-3	CASTPAGAGNTIYF	TGTGCCAGCACCCCGGCCGGGGCTGGAAACACCATATATTTT
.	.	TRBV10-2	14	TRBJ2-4	CASSEDLAKNIQYF	TGCGCCAGCAGTGAGGATTTAGCCAAAAACATTCAGTACTTC
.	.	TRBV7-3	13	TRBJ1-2	CASSYSPGEGYTF	TGTGCCAGCAGTTATTCTCCAGGGGAAGGCTACACCTTC
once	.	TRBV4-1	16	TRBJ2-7	CASSQDLRGLLYEQYF	TGCGCCAGCAGCCAAGATTTACGGGGCCTCCTCTACGAGCAGTACTTC
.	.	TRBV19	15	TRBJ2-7	CASSIGQGLSYEQYF	TGTGCCAGTAGTATAGGTCAGGGCCTTTCCTACGAGCAGTACTTC
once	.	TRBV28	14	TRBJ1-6	CASSLAGIGSPLHF	TGTGCCAGCAGTTTGGCTGGTATCGGTTCACCCCTCCACTTT
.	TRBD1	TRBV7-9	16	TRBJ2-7	CASSSDGTGEGYEQYF	TGTGCCAGCAGCTCCGACGGGACAGGGGAGGGTTACGAGCAGTACTTC
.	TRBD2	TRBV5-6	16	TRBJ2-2	CASSLGTSGSTGELFF	TGTGCCAGCAGCTTGGGTACTAGCGGGAGCACCGGGGAGCTGTTTTTT
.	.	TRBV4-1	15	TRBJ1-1	CASSWRGPDDTEAFF	TGCGCCAGCAGCTGGAGAGGACCGGATGACACTGAAGCTTTCTTT
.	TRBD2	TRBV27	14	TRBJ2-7	CASSPLAGGYEQYF	TGTGCCAGCAGTCCGCTAGCGGGGGGTTACGAGCAGTACTTC
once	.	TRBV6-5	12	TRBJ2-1	CASGNPMVEQFF	TGTGCCAGCGGAAATCCGATGGTCGAGCAGTTCTTC
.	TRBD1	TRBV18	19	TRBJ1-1	CASSPSPRPSGTVNTEAFF	TGTGCCAGCTCACCAAGTCCTCGGCCGTCCGGGACAGTGAACACTGAAGCTTTCTTT
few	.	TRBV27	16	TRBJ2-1	CASFGTSRDYTMRQFF	TGTGCCAGTTTTGGGACCAGCAGAGACTATACAATGCGGCAGTTCTTC
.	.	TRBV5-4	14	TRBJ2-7	CASSWGQGTYEQYF	TGTGCCAGCAGCTGGGGGCAGGGCACCTACGAGCAGTACTTC
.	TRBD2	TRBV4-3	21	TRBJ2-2	CASSQDRYGTSGRAPTGELFF	TGCGCCAGCAGCCAAGATCGTTACGGGACTAGCGGGAGGGCCCCCACCGGGGAGCTGTTTTTT
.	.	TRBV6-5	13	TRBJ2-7	CASSNKFPVREYF	TGTGCCAGCAGTAACAAATTCCCGGTTCGGGAATACTTC
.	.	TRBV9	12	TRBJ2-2	CASSGGTGELFF	TGTGCCAGCAGCGGTGGAACCGGGGAGCTGTTTTTT
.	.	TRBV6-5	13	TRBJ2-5	CASSLGLAETQYF	TGTGCCAGCAGTTTGGGGCTAGCAGAGACCCAGTACTTC
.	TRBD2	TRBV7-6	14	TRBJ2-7	CASSLAGGPSEQYF	TGTGCCAGCAGCTTAGCGGGAGGGCCGAGCGAGCAGTACTTC
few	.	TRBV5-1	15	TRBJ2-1	CASSLVGGSYNEQFF	TGCGCCAGCAGCTTGGTCGGAGGGTCCTACAATGAGCAGTTCTTC
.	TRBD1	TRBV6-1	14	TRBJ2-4	CASSVTGGKNIQYF	TGTGCCAGCAGCGTGACAGGGGGAAAAAACATTCAGTACTTC
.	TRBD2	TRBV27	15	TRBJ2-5	CASSPDPGGGETQYF	TGTGCCAGCAGTCCCGACCCGGGGGGTGGAGAGACCCAGTACTTC
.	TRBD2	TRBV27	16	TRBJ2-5	CASSPLAGGTQETQYF	TGTGCCAGCAGTCCACTAGCGGGGGGTACCCAAGAGACCCAGTACTTC
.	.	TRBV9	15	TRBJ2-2	CASSGQDPNTGELFF	TGTGCCAGCAGCGGACAGGACCCGAACACCGGGGAGCTGTTTTTT
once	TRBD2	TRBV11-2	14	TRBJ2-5	CASSSLAGQETQYF	TGTGCCAGCAGCTCCCTAGCGGGACAAGAGACCCAGTACTTC
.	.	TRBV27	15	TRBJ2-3	CASSLYQGSTDTQYF	TGTGCCAGCAGTTTATACCAGGGGAGCACAGATACGCAGTATTTT
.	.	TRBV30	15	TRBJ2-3	CAWSVSGVFTDTQYF	TGTGCCTGGAGTGTGTCAGGGGTATTCACAGATACGCAGTATTTT
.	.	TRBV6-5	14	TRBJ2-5	CASSYSDRQEAQYF	TGTGCCAGCAGTTACTCGGACAGACAAGAGGCCCAGTACTTC
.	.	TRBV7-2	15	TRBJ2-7	CASSPVQGIAYEQYF	TGTGCCAGCAGCCCAGTCCAGGGGATTGCCTACGAGCAGTACTTC
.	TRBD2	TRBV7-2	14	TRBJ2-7	CASGAVAGAGEQYF	TGTGCCAGCGGGGCGGTAGCGGGAGCGGGTGAGCAGTACTTC
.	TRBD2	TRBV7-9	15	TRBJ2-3	CASSFVAGITDTQYF	TGTGCCAGCAGCTTCGTAGCGGGGATCACAGATACGCAGTATTTT